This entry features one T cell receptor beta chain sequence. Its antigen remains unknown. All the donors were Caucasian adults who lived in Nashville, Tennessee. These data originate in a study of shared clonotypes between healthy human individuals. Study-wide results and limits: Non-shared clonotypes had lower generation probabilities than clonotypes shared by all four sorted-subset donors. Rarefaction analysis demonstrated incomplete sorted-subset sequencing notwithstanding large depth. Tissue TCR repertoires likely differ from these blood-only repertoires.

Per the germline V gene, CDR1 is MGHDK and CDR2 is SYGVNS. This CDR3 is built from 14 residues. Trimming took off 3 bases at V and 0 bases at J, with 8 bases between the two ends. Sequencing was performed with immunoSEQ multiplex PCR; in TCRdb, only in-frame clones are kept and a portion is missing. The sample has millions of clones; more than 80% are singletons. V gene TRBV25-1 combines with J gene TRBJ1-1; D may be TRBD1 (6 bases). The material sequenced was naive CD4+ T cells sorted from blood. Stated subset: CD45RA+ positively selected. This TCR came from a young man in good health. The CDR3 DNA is TGTGCCAGCAGTGATAACAGGGTGAACACTGAAGCTTTCTTT. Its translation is CASSDNRVNTEAFF.